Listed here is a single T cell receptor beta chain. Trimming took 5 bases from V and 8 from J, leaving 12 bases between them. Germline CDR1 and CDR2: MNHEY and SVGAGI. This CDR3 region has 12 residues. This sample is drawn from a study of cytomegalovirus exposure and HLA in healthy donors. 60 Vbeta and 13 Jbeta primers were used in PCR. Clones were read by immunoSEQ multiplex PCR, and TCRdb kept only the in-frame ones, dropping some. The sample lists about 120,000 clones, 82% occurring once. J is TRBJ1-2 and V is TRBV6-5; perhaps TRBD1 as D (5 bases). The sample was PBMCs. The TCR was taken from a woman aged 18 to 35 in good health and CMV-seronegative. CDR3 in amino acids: CASSRDSSGYTF. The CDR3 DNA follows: TGTGCCAGCAGTCGGGACTCGTCAGGCTACACCTTC.